Listed here are 11 T cell receptor beta chains from one sample, sequenced in a study of blood T cell repertoires in COVID-19. Here immunoSEQ multiplex PCR was the method, and the copy in TCRdb shows in-frame clones only, minus some. In the table there are 95,000 to 150,000 clones, 86% of which are singletons. The specimen sequenced was peripheral blood. Every receptor here comes from a man aged 35 to 55 with acute or convalescent COVID-19.

This chain joins TRBV30 and TRBJ1-2; D may be TRBD1 (6 bases). CDR1 and CDR2 from the germline V gene are GTSNPN and SVGIG (reference sequence). The V end was cut by 2 bases, the J end by 4 bases, with 17 bases between. The CDR3 has 15 residues. CDR3 sequence reads: CAWSTRGQGFYGYTF. CDR3 DNA sequence: TGTGCCTGGAGTACCCGAGGGCAGGGGTTCTATGGCTACACCTTC. Full variable domain (missing parts from reference TRBV30 and TRBJ1-2): SQTIHQWPATLVQPVGSPLSLECTVEGTSNPNLYWYRQAAGRGLQLLFYSVGIGQISSEVPQNLSASRPQDRQFILSSKKLLLSDSGFYLCAWSTRGQGFYGYTFGSGTRLTVV.

The rearrangement uses TRBV11-1 and TRBJ2-1; TRBD1 matches 8 bases. This CDR3 spans 14 amino acids. V shed 5 bases, J shed 7 bases, and the junction held 7 bases outside the gene matches. The germline V gene has CDR1 SGHAT and CDR2 FQDESV (reference sequence). The CDR3 nucleotides are TGTGCCAGCAGCCCGCAGGGGGCGGGTAATGAGCAGTTCTTC. This sequence encodes CASSPQGAGNEQFF.

This chain uses TRBV19 with TRBJ1-4; D might be TRBD1 (6 bases). Trimming removed 3 bases at V and 6 bases at J, with 14 bases between. Germline V gives CDR1 LNHDA, CDR2 SQIVND (reference sequence). The length of the CDR3 is 15 residues. CDR3 nucleotide sequence: TGTGCCAGTAGTATCCGGGCGGGGGGCGATGAAAAACTGTTTTTT. Translation gives CASSIRAGGDEKLFF.

The rearrangement uses TRBV14 and TRBJ1-1; 10 bases fit TRBD1. Germline CDR1 reads SGHDN; CDR2 reads FVKESK. Unmatched junction bases numbered 13, after V lost 2 bases and J lost 4 bases. This CDR3 has 18 residues. Written as DNA, the CDR3 is TGTGCCAGCAGCCAACCCTCCAATTTCGGGACAGGGGTCACTGAAGCTTTCTTT. This codes for CASSQPSNFGTGVTEAFF.

This chain links TRBV18 with TRBJ2-7, with 7 bases that match TRBD1. The germline CDR1 and CDR2 sequences are KGHSH and LQKENI. V dropped 5 bases and J dropped 2; count of bases not matched to a gene: 3. The CDR3 spans 13 residues. The CDR3 loop is CASSSGQTYEQYF. CDR3 nucleotides: TGTGCCAGCTCATCGGGACAGACCTACGAGCAGTACTTC.

V is TRBV14 and J is TRBJ2-5, with 8 bases aligning to TRBD2. With V trimmed by 2 bases and J by 6 bases, 8 bases remained unmatched. The germline CDR1 and CDR2 sequences are SGHDN and FVKESK. CDR3 length: 15 residues. The CDR3 sequence: CASSQPTGGPKTQYF. DNA of the CDR3: TGTGCCAGCAGCCAACCTACGGGGGGGCCGAAGACCCAGTACTTC.

This clone occurred a few times. V is TRBV5-6 and J is TRBJ2-3; the match to TRBD2 covers 8 bases. The trim removed 2 bases at V and 5 bases at J, leaving 4 bases unmatched. The CDR3 extends over 14 amino acids. Germline values: CDR1 SGHDT, CDR2 YYEEEE. This chain's CDR3 is CASSFSGARDTQYF. CDR3 sequence (DNA): TGTGCCAGCAGCTTTAGCGGGGCCCGAGATACGCAGTATTTT.

The CDR3 region is CADDKTGTGSGYTF. CDR3 sequence (DNA): TGTGCTGACGACAAAACCGGGACAGGGTCTGGCTACACCTTC. The chain combines TRBV30 with TRBJ1-2, with 9 positions matching TRBD1. The CDR3 is made up of 14 amino acids. Germline CDR1 is GTSNPN and CDR2 is SVGIG (reference sequence).

V usage is TRBV10-2 and J usage is TRBJ2-1; 14 bases agree with TRBD2. The CDR3 is 19 residues long. Germline CDR1 and CDR2: WSHSY and SAAADI. V shed 6 bases and J 2 bases; nucleotides not matched to a gene: 12. CDR3 DNA: TGCGCCAGCAGAGCCGGGACTAGCGGGAGCACGAGGACCTACAATGAGCAGTTCTTC. The encoded protein is CASRAGTSGSTRTYNEQFF.

The chain is built from TRBV7-3 and TRBJ2-2; D not resolved. The ends were cut back, 5 bases at V and 3 bases at J, with 4 bases in the middle. The CDR3 spans 12 residues. Per the germline V gene, CDR1 is SGHTA and CDR2 is FQGTGA. The CDR3 here is CASSPYTGELFF. The CDR3 coding sequence is TGTGCCAGCAGCCCCTACACCGGGGAGCTGTTTTTT.

The rearrangement joins TRBV2 to TRBJ2-1; a weak D match, TRBD1 (6 bases). This CDR3 has 19 amino acids. V shed 3 bases and J shed 6 bases, with 27 bases lying between them. The germline V gene has CDR1 SNHLY and CDR2 FYNNEI. The CDR3 sequence is CASSDAGRSGVRGLNEQFF. Written as DNA, the CDR3 is TGTGCCAGCAGTGACGCAGGGCGGTCCGGTGTCAGGGGCCTCAATGAGCAGTTCTTC.